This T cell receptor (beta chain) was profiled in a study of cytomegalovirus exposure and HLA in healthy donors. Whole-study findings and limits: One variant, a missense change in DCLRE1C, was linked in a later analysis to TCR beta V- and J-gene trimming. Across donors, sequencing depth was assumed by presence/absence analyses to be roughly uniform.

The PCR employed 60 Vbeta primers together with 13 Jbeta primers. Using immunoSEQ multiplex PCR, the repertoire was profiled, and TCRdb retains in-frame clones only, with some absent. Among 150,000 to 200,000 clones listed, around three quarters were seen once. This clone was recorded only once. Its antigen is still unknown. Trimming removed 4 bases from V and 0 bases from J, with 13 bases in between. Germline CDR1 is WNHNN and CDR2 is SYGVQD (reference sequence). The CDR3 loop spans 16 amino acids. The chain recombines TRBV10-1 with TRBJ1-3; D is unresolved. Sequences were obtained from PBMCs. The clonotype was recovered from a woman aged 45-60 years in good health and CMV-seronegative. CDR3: CASSVIGGLSGNTIYF. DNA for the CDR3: TGCGCCAGCAGTGTGATAGGAGGGCTCTCTGGAAACACCATATATTTT.